The 32 T cell receptor beta chains presented below share a single source sample, sequenced in a study of blood T cell repertoires in COVID-19. Here immunoSEQ multiplex PCR was the method, and the copy in TCRdb shows in-frame clones only, minus some. Found here are 90,000 or so clones, about nine tenths of them singletons; the top ten hold 5% to 7%. Source material: peripheral blood. The origin of the receptors is a man aged 18-30 years with COVID-19, enrolled during active disease.

This chain connects TRBV28 to TRBJ2-7, with a weak D call TRBD2 (7 bases). Trimming left V 11 bases short and J 5 bases short, with 19 bases between. CDR3 size: 13 residues. The germline V gene has CDR1 MDHEN and CDR2 SYDVKM. CDR3 DNA sequence: TGTGCCCACCTGGGGGGGGGACATGACGAGCAGTACTTC. Protein sequence: CAHLGGGHDEQYF.

This clone appeared a few times. In DNA, the CDR3 is TGTGCCAGCAGCTTGAGCGGGGCCTCCTACAATGAGCAGTTCTTC. This sequence encodes CASSLSGASYNEQFF. The chain combines TRBV7-6 with TRBJ2-1; 7 nucleotides match TRBD2. V lost 3 bases to trimming and J lost 0 bases; unmatched junction nucleotides: 2. This CDR3 has 15 residues. The V gene's germline CDR1 is SGHVS and CDR2 FNYEAQ.

V is TRBV3-1 (or the pseudogene TRBV3-2) and J is TRBJ2-1, with no clear D. Germline CDR1 is LGHDT and CDR2 is YNNKEL (reference sequence). V dropped 0 bases and J dropped 2 bases, with 14 bases sitting between them. This CDR3 has 17 amino acids. The CDR3 DNA follows: TGTGCCAGCAGCCAAGATGTGGTAGCACCCCCCTACAATGAGCAGTTCTTC. It encodes CASSQDVVAPPYNEQFF.

The genes are TRBV6-2 or TRBV6-3 and TRBJ2-1, with 11 bases identical to TRBD2. The CDR3 length is 15 residues. The V and J ends lost 4 bases and 3 bases, in that order; junction bases with no gene match: 2. CDR1 is MNHEY and CDR2 is SVGEGT in the germline V gene. The CDR3 DNA sequence: TGTGCCAGCAGTTTGACTAGCGGGAACTACAATGAGCAGTTCTTC. It specifies CASSLTSGNYNEQFF.

The chain links TRBV24-1 to TRBJ2-7, with 15 bases fitting TRBD2. There are 16 residues in the CDR3. Germline assignment: CDR1 KGHDR and CDR2 SFDVKD. Trimming at V came to 4 bases and at J to 4 bases, leaving 4 bases not matched to a gene. CDR3 residues: CATSDHGTSGRYEQYF. The CDR3 bases are TGTGCCACCAGTGACCATGGGACTAGCGGGAGGTACGAGCAGTACTTC.

This clone showed up just a few times. The rearrangement joins TRBV28 to TRBJ1-2; TRBD1 agrees at 7 bases. Germline trimming cut 4 bases from V and 6 bases from J; bases unmatched to any gene: 11. Germline CDR1 and CDR2: MDHEN and SYDVKM. The CDR3 spans 15 residues. CDR3 amino acids: CASSWGTAGFDGYTF. The CDR3 DNA reads as TGTGCCAGCAGTTGGGGGACAGCAGGCTTCGATGGCTACACCTTC.

In this sample, this clone turned up once. The J gene is TRBJ1-3, the V gene TRBV28; D call uncertain. This CDR3 has 18 amino acids. V was clipped by 1 base and J by 0 bases, with 16 bases between them. Germline CDR1 reads MDHEN; CDR2 reads SYDVKM. The CDR3 is CASSLYQVPKSSGNTIYF. In DNA form, the CDR3 reads TGTGCCAGCAGTTTATACCAGGTCCCTAAAAGCTCTGGAAACACCATATATTTT.

The chain recombines TRBV6-5 with TRBJ2-7, with D perhaps matching TRBD1 (7 bases). V dropped 6 bases and J dropped 2 bases, with 17 bases sitting between them. Germline V gene data show CDR1 as MNHEY and CDR2 as SVGAGI. The CDR3 length is 15 residues. CDR3 bases: TGTGCCAGCAGGGGATCGACAGGGAGGCCCTACGAGCAGTACTTC. Translated: CASRGSTGRPYEQYF.

This chain links TRBV30 with TRBJ2-5; 7 bases are a match to TRBD2. Germline values: CDR1 GTSNPN, CDR2 SVGIG (reference sequence). The CDR3 runs to 14 residues. V shed 1 base, J shed 1 base, and the junction held 3 bases outside the gene matches. Written as DNA, the CDR3 is TGTGCCTGGAGTGATGGCGGGGGCCAAGAGACCCAGTACTTC. The encoded protein is CAWSDGGGQETQYF. Filled out from reference TRBV30 and TRBJ2-5, the complete variable domain reads SQTIHQWPATLVQPVGSPLSLECTVEGTSNPNLYWYRQAAGRGLQLLFYSVGIGQISSEVPQNLSASRPQDRQFILSSKKLLLSDSGFYLCAWSDGGGQETQYFGPGTRLLVL.

V gene TRBV4-2 combines with J gene TRBJ2-3; 7 nucleotides align to TRBD1. Trimming at V came to 4 bases and at J to 2 bases, leaving 6 bases not matched to a gene. Germline CDR1 and CDR2: LGHNA and YNFKEQ. The CDR3 consists of 15 residues. The CDR3 DNA reads as TGTGCCAGCAGCCCGTCGACAGGGTACACAGATACGCAGTATTTT. Translation: CASSPSTGYTDTQYF.

The rearrangement uses TRBV10-3 and TRBJ2-1; D uncertain. The CDR3 is 12 amino acids. Germline lookup yields CDR1 ENHRY and CDR2 SYGVKD. Trimming took 3 bases from V and 8 from J, leaving 8 bases between them. CDR3 bases: TGTGCCATCAGTGACAGGTTCCATGAGCAGTTCTTC. Translating gives CAISDRFHEQFF.

The CDR3 DNA reads TGTGCCAGCAGTAGCAGGGGAGGGGGATCACCCCTCCACTTT. Residues: CASSSRGGGSPLHF. The chain joins TRBV28 to TRBJ1-6; a weak D match, TRBD1 (6 bases). The CDR3 has 14 amino acids. V was cut by 5 bases and J by 10 bases, with 15 bases left in between. CDR1 and CDR2 (germline): MDHEN, SYDVKM.

The V gene is TRBV28, the J gene TRBJ2-3; D perhaps matches TRBD1 (6 bases). This CDR3 region has 18 residues. V lost 3 bases and J 2 bases, leaving 21 bases between the germline ends. Germline CDR1 and CDR2: MDHEN and SYDVKM. The CDR3 nucleotides are TGTGCCAGCAGTTTGCGCCCACCCAAATCAGGGGCCACAGATACGCAGTATTTT. Protein sequence: CASSLRPPKSGATDTQYF.

The chain joins TRBV27 to TRBJ2-3; 8 positions agree with TRBD2. The CDR3 length is 13 residues. The ends lost 6 bases at V and 7 bases at J; junction bases unmatched: 6. Germline V gene lookup returns CDR1 MNHEY and CDR2 SMNVEV (reference sequence). Here the CDR3 DNA reads TGTGCCAGCAGAGTAGGACTAGCAAATACGCAGTATTTT. Protein: CASRVGLANTQYF.

This clone showed up just once. The chain joins TRBV10-3 to TRBJ1-2; the match to TRBD1 covers 9 bases. The length of the CDR3 is 13 residues. Per germline, CDR1 ENHRY and CDR2 SYGVKD. The V gene end was trimmed by 9 bases and the J gene end by 2 bases; junction bases not matched to a gene: 4. CDR3 amino acids: CAMSGTGNYGYTF. Written as DNA, the CDR3 is TGTGCCATGTCCGGGACAGGGAACTATGGCTACACCTTC.

The chain is built from TRBV4-3 and TRBJ1-4; 11 positions agree with TRBD1. V was pared by 5 bases and J by 8 bases, with 7 bases of the junction left unmatched. This CDR3 has 15 amino acids. Germline assignment: CDR1 LGHNA and CDR2 YSLEER. In DNA, the CDR3 is TGCGCCAGCAGCACACGGGACAGGGGGTCGGAAAAACTGTTTTTT. Encoded protein: CASSTRDRGSEKLFF.

CDR3 in amino acids: CATISSSYEQYF. CDR3 DNA: TGTGCCACCATTTCTAGCTCCTACGAGCAGTACTTC. The rearrangement uses TRBV2 and TRBJ2-7; no clear D. Trimming took 10 bases from V and 0 from J, leaving 10 bases between them. Germline V CDR1 and CDR2: SNHLY, FYNNEI. This CDR3 spans 12 amino acids. Full variable domain (rest looked up from reference TRBV2 and TRBJ2-7): EPEVTQTPSHQVTQMGQEVILRCVPISNHLYFYWYRQILGQKVEFLVSFYNNEISEKSEIFDDQFSVERPDGSNFTLKIRSTKLEDSAMYFCATISSSYEQYFGPGTRLTVT.

The chain combines TRBV14 with TRBJ1-2; 8 bases are a match to TRBD1. This CDR3 is built from 14 residues. V shed 4 bases and J 6 bases; nucleotides not matched to a gene: 7. The V gene's germline CDR1 is SGHDN and CDR2 FVKESK. CDR3: CASSRRTGRDGYTF. CDR3 DNA: TGTGCCAGCAGCCGGCGGACAGGGAGGGATGGCTACACCTTC.

The chain employs TRBV13 and TRBJ2-1; D not certain. CDR3 length: 12 residues. V dropped 3 bases and J dropped 5 bases, with 5 bases sitting between them. Germline V lookup: CDR1 PRHDT, CDR2 FYEKMQ (reference sequence). CDR3 nucleotides: TGTGCCAGCAGCTTGCGGCACAATGAGCAGTTCTTC. This sequence encodes CASSLRHNEQFF.

This CDR3 reads CASSLMAGYEQYF. In DNA, the CDR3 is TGTGCCAGCAGTTTAATGGCAGGCTACGAGCAGTACTTC. The gene calls are TRBV27 and TRBJ2-7; D not resolved. Germline V gene data show CDR1 as MNHEY and CDR2 as SMNVEV (reference sequence). This CDR3 has 13 amino acids. V was clipped by 2 bases and J by 3 bases, with 8 bases between them.

J is TRBJ1-5 and V is TRBV27, with a tentative D call TRBD1 (5 bases). The CDR3 length is 10 residues. CDR1 and CDR2 from the germline V gene are MNHEY and SMNVEV (reference sequence). V was pared by 11 bases and J by 9 bases, with 11 bases between. This chain's CDR3 is CAAGGSPQHF. The CDR3 nucleotides read TGTGCCGCGGGGGGATCGCCCCAGCATTTT.

The chain carries TRBV30 and TRBJ1-2; D is undetermined. CDR1 and CDR2 (germline): GTSNPN, SVGIG (reference sequence). V was shortened by 0 bases and J by 12 bases, with 20 bases between the two germline ends. CDR3 length: 14 amino acids. The DNA of the CDR3 is TGTGCCTGGAGTGTTCGGTCAATCCGTAGTATCGACACCTTC. As protein: CAWSVRSIRSIDTF.

Remarks on this clone: At one boundary the junction diverges from the germline segment, which might be a read error. CDR3 nucleotides: TGTGCCAGCAGTGACGGGGGTGCTAATGAAAAACTGCTTTTT. Translating gives CASSDGGANEKLLF. The chain joins TRBV2 to TRBJ1-4; a weak D match, TRBD1 (5 bases). Germline V gives CDR1 SNHLY, CDR2 FYNNEI. This CDR3 comprises 14 residues. Using reference TRBV2 and TRBJ1-4 for the parts outside the CDR3, the full variable domain is EPEVTQTPSHQVTQMGQEVILRCVPISNHLYFYWYRQILGQKVEFLVSFYNNEISEKSEIFDDQFSVERPDGSNFTLKIRSTKLEDSAMYFCASSDGGANEKLLFGSGTQLSVL.

This clone was recorded once. The V call is TRBV27, the J call TRBJ1-5; D is unclear. Trimming shortened V by 2 bases and J by 1 base, and 12 bases separated the two germline ends. The V gene's germline CDR1 is MNHEY and CDR2 SMNVEV (reference sequence). The CDR3 length is 16 residues. Here the CDR3 reads CASSLDPSGSNQPQHF. The DNA for the CDR3 is TGTGCCAGCAGTTTAGACCCCTCGGGAAGCAATCAGCCCCAGCATTTT.

This sequence joins TRBV9 and TRBJ2-7, with TRBD2 identical over 13 bases. Germline assignment: CDR1 SGDLS and CDR2 YYNGEE. With V trimmed by 4 bases and J by 0 bases, 4 bases remained unmatched. The CDR3 covers 16 residues. CDR3 DNA sequence: TGTGCCAGCAGCTCGGGACTAGCGGGGAACTCCTACGAGCAGTACTTC. As protein: CASSSGLAGNSYEQYF.

This CDR3 reads CASSLSVAGQETQYF. The CDR3 DNA reads TGTGCCAGCAGCTTATCGGTAGCGGGCCAAGAGACCCAGTACTTC. V is TRBV7-7 and J is TRBJ2-5; 7 bases are a match to TRBD2. Per germline, CDR1 SSHAT and CDR2 FNYEAQ (reference sequence). The CDR3 length is 15 residues. V lost 2 bases to trimming and J lost 1 base; unmatched junction nucleotides: 4.

This chain uses TRBV7-2 with TRBJ2-5; 8 bases match TRBD1. V lost 6 bases, J lost 1 base, and 7 bases stayed unmatched. The CDR3 contains 15 residues. Germline CDR1 SGHTA, CDR2 FQGNSA. The CDR3 spells CASRFDRGLQETQYF. CDR3 nucleotides: TGTGCCAGCAGGTTCGACAGGGGACTCCAAGAGACCCAGTACTTC.

The rearrangement links TRBV16 to TRBJ1-5; D unclear. Germline-derived CDR1 and CDR2 are KGHSY and FQNENV. The CDR3 length is 14 residues. V lost 4 bases and J lost 3, with 10 bases in between. CDR3 in DNA: TGTGCCAGCAGCCCCCGTTTACACAATCAGCCCCAGCATTTT. Translating gives CASSPRLHNQPQHF.

With regard to this clone: The junction and the germline gene differ at one end; a read error may be behind it. The chain links TRBV28 to TRBJ1-4, with 7 positions matching TRBD1. Per the germline V gene, CDR1 is MDHEN and CDR2 is SYDVKM. This CDR3 has 15 residues. The CDR3 spells CASSPARGTSEKLLF. The CDR3 region has the DNA TGTGCCAGCAGTCCCGCCAGGGGGACATCTGAAAAACTGCTTTTT.

This clone was seen only once. V is TRBV11-2 and J is TRBJ2-1; D may be TRBD2 (5 bases). Between the trimmed V and J ends, which lost 5 bases and 0 bases, there was a span of 11 bases. Per germline, CDR1 SGHAT and CDR2 FQNNGV. CDR3 length equals 15 residues. CDR3 sequence: CASSPEGSSYNEQFF. The CDR3 DNA is TGTGCCAGCAGCCCTGAGGGAAGCTCCTACAATGAGCAGTTCTTC.

This sequence joins TRBV25-1 and TRBJ2-5, with TRBD1 matching over 7 bases. Germline-derived CDR1 and CDR2 are MGHDK and SYGVNS. Trimming took 5 bases from V and 4 from J; bases not matched to a gene: 4. The CDR3 has 13 residues. CDR3 bases: TGTGCCAGCAGTCGAGCAGGGGGAGAGACCCAGTACTTC. As protein: CASSRAGGETQYF.

The V call is TRBV5-6, the J call TRBJ1-2; TRBD1 might be the D (5 bases). Germline V gene lookup returns CDR1 SGHDT and CDR2 YYEEEE. This CDR3 region has 14 residues. Trimming pared 2 bases from V and 4 bases from J, leaving 12 bases between. CDR3 loop: CASSFGGLIYGYTF. CDR3 coding DNA: TGTGCCAGCAGCTTCGGGGGACTGATCTATGGCTACACCTTC.